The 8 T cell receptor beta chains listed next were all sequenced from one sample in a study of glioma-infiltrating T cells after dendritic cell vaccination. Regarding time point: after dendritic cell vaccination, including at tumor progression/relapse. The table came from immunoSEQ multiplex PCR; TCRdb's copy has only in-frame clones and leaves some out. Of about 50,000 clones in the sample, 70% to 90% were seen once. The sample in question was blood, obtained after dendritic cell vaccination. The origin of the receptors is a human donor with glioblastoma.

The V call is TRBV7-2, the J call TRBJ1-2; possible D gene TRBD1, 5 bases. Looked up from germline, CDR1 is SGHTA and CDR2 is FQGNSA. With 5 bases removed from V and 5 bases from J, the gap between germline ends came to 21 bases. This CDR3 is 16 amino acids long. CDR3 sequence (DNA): TGTGCCAGCAGCCTCGCAAATGCTCAGGGATCTTATGGCTACACCTTC. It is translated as CASSLANAQGSYGYTF. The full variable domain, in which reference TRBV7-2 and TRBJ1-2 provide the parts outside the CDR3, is GAGVSQSPSNKVTEKGKDVELRCDPISGHTALYWYRQSLGQGLEFLIYFQGNSAPDKSGLPSDRFSAERTGGSVSTLTIQRTQQEDSAVYLCASSLANAQGSYGYTFGSGTRLTVV.

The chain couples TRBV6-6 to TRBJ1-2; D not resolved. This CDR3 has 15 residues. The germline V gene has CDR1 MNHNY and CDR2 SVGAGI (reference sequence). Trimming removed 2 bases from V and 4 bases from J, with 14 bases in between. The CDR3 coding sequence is TGTGCCAGCAGTTACCGTGTAGAAGGAGGCTATGGCTACACCTTC. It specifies CASSYRVEGGYGYTF.

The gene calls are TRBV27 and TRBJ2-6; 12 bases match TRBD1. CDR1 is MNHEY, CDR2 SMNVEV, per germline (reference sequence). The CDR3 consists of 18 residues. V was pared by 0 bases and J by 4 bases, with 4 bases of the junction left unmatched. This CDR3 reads CASSLSGTGGAGANVLTF. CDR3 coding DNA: TGTGCCAGCAGTTTATCCGGGACAGGGGGCGCCGGGGCCAACGTCCTGACTTTC.

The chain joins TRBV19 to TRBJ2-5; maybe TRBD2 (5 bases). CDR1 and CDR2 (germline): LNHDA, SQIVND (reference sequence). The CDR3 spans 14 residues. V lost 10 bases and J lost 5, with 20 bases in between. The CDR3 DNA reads TGTGCCACCCGCCGTCCGGAGGCTGGGGAGACCCAGTACTTC. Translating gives CATRRPEAGETQYF.

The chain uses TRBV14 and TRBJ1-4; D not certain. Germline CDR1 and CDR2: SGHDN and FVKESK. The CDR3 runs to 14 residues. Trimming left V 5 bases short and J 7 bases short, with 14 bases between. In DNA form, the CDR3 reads TGTGCCAGCAGCGTCCGAGGGCTAGGTGAAAAACTGTTTTTT. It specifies CASSVRGLGEKLFF.

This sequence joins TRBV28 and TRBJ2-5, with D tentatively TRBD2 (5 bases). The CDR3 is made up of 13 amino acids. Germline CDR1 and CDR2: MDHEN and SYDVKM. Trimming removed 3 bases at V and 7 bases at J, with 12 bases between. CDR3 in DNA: TGTGCCAGCAGTTTTTCGGGGTCCGGGACCCAGTACTTC. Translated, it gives CASSFSGSGTQYF.

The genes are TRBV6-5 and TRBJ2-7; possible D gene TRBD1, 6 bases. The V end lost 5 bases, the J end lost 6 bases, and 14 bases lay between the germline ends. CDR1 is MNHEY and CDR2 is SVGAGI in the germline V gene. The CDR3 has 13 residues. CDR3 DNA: TGTGCCAGCAGTCGACAGGAGAGGGGCGAGCAGTACTTC. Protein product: CASSRQERGEQYF.

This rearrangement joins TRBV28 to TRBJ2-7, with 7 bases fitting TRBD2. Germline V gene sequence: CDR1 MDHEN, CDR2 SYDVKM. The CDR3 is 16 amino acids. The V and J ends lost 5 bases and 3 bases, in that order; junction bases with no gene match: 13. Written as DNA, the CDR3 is TGTGCCAGCAGTATCCTGACGGGGGGTTTCATCTACGAGCAGTACTTC. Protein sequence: CASSILTGGFIYEQYF.